The sequence of this T cell receptor beta chain was determined in a study of shared clonotypes between healthy human individuals. Trimming at V came to 2 bases and at J to 8 bases, leaving 13 bases not matched to a gene. Germline V gene sequence: CDR1 SNHLY, CDR2 FYNNEI. The CDR3 consists of 17 residues. At the deep level, the assay was run. Method: immunoSEQ multiplex PCR; TCRdb's copy keeps in-frame clones and lacks some. This sample has 600,000 or so clones, with approximately 95% found just once. Positively selected for CCR7, the CD45RO-negative cells used as naive CD8 cells excluded terminally differentiated effector memory CD45RA+ cells.

Sequences were obtained from naive CD8+ T cells sorted from blood. This rearrangement joins TRBV2 to TRBJ1-4, with 8 bases lining up with TRBD1. The sequence was collected from a woman under 40 in good health. CDR3 in DNA: TGTGCCAGCAGTGAATCCGGCAGGGGGCCGGTGGAAGAAAAACTGTTTTTT. It translates to CASSESGRGPVEEKLFF.